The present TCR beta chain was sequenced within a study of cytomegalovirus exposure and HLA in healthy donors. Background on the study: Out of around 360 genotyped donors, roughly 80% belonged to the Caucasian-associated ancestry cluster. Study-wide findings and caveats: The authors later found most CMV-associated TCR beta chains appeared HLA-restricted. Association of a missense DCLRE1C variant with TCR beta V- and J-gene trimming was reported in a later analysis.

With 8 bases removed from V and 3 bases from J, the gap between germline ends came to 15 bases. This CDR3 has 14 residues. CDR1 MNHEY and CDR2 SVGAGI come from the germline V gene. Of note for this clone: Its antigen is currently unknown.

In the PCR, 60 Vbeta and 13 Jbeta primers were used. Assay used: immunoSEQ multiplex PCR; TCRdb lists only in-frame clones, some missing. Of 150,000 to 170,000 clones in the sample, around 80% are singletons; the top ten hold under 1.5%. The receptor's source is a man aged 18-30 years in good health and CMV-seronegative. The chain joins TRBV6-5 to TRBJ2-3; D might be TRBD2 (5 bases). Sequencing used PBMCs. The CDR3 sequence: CASCTGLATDTQYF. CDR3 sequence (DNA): TGTGCCAGCTGTACGGGGTTGGCAACAGATACGCAGTATTTT.